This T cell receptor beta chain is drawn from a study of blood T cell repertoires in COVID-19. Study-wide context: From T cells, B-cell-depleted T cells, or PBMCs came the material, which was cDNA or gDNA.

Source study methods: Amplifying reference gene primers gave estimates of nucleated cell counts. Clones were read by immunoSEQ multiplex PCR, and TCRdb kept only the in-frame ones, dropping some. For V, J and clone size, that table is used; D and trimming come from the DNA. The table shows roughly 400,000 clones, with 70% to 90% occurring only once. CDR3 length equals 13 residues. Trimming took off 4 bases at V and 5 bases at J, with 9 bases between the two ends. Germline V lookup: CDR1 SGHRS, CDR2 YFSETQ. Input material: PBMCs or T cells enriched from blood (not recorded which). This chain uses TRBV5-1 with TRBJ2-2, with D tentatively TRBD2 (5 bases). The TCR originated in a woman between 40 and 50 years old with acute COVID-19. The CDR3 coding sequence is TGCGCCAGCAGCGCGGGTCTAACCGGGGAGCTGTTTTTT. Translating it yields CASSAGLTGELFF.